This section outlines one T cell receptor (beta chain) sequence together with its context. With 3 bases removed from V and 8 bases from J, the gap between germline ends came to 13 bases. The CDR3 consists of 14 residues. The germline CDR1 and CDR2 sequences are SGHTA and FQGNSA. The source of the sample is a study of blood T cell repertoires in COVID-19. Original analysis: It was from reference gene primer amplification that nucleated cell counts were estimated. Some clones are missing from TCRdb's copy, which holds only in-frame ones; the method was immunoSEQ multiplex PCR. V and J calls and clone size are given by that table; D and trimming were obtained from the DNA. The sample consists of hundreds of thousands of clones, roughly nine tenths of them appearing once. Before being deemed recovered, Cohort 3 donors had two negative PCRs, clearance, or symptom resolution.

The chain couples TRBV7-2 to TRBJ1-4, with a tentative D call TRBD1 (5 bases). Sequencing was carried out using PBMCs or T cells enriched from blood (not recorded which). The receptor was isolated from a woman under 30 who had recovered from COVID-19. The CDR3 is CASSFTAGGEKLFF. In nucleotides, the CDR3 is TGTGCCAGCAGCTTTACCGCTGGGGGGGAAAAACTGTTTTTT.